The 32 T cell receptor beta chains presented below share a single source sample, sequenced in a study of cytomegalovirus exposure and HLA in healthy donors. PCR amplification relied on 60 Vbeta primers (plus 13 Jbeta primers). TCRdb keeps only in-frame clones here, not all; method: immunoSEQ multiplex PCR. The sample holds fewer than 200,000 clones; over 75% are singletons and the top ten take more than 0.2%. Sequences were obtained from PBMCs. The receptors originated from a girl less than two years old in good health and CMV-seronegative.

The rearrangement uses TRBV18 and TRBJ1-2; 7 positions agree with TRBD1. The CDR3 contains 19 residues. V was pared by 4 bases and J by 0 bases, with 17 bases of the junction left unmatched. Germline lookup yields CDR1 KGHSH and CDR2 LQKENI. The CDR3 nucleotides read TGTGCCAGCTCACGAAACCCGGGACAGACATTCGCAGCTAACTATGGCTACACCTTC. The encoded protein is CASSRNPGQTFAANYGYTF.

The rearrangement joins TRBV6-5 to TRBJ2-3, with TRBD1 identical over 9 bases. The CDR3 is 14 amino acids. CDR1 and CDR2 (germline): MNHEY, SVGAGI. V gave up 6 bases and J gave up 3 bases; unmatched junction bases: 4. This chain's CDR3 is CASRPGQGTDTQYF. In DNA form, the CDR3 reads TGTGCCAGCAGGCCCGGACAGGGGACAGATACGCAGTATTTT.

This chain connects TRBV6-6 to TRBJ1-2, with no clear D. The CDR3 covers 12 residues. Trimming removed 6 bases at V and 0 bases at J, with 5 bases between. Germline values: CDR1 MNHNY, CDR2 SVGAGI (reference sequence). In DNA form, the CDR3 reads TGTGCCAGCAGGAGTTCTAACTATGGCTACACCTTC. Protein: CASRSSNYGYTF.

This clone was counted only a few times. This chain connects TRBV5-1 to TRBJ2-7, with 7 bases that match TRBD2. The germline gives CDR1 SGHRS, CDR2 YFSETQ. The V and J ends lost 2 bases and 11 bases, in that order; junction bases with no gene match: 13. The CDR3 is made up of 14 amino acids. CDR3: CASSLGVEDGRKYF. The DNA of the CDR3 is TGCGCCAGCAGCTTAGGTGTGGAGGACGGGAGGAAGTACTTC.

There are a few counts of this clone. The CDR3 sequence: CASSRGNTEAFF. CDR3 in DNA: TGTGCCAGTAGCCGGGGGAACACTGAAGCTTTCTTT. The chain combines TRBV19 with TRBJ1-1; D call uncertain. This CDR3 is 12 amino acids long. Germline V lookup: CDR1 LNHDA, CDR2 SQIVND (reference sequence). The ends were cut back, 6 bases at V and 1 base at J, with 6 bases in the middle. The full variable domain, rest sourced from reference TRBV19 and TRBJ1-1, is DGGITQSPKYLFRKEGQNVTLSCEQNLNHDAMYWYRQDPGQGLRLIYYSQIVNDFQKGDIAEGYSVSREKKESFPLTVTSAQKNPTAFYLCASSRGNTEAFFGQGTRLTVV.

The chain couples TRBV4-3 to TRBJ2-1, with D tentatively TRBD1 (5 bases). This CDR3 region has 16 residues. The V gene lost 0 bases and the J gene lost 8 bases, with 17 bases spanning the gap. The germline V gene has CDR1 LGHNA and CDR2 YSLEER. The CDR3 reads CASSQDRLGVGDEQFF. The DNA of the CDR3 is TGCGCCAGCAGCCAAGATCGGCTAGGGGTAGGGGATGAGCAGTTCTTC.

V and J are TRBV7-2 and TRBJ2-3; a weak D match, TRBD2 (6 bases). Germline-derived CDR1 and CDR2 are SGHTA and FQGNSA. The length of the CDR3 is 14 residues. The V and J ends lost 1 base and 3 bases respectively, with 8 bases between them. As DNA, the CDR3 is TGTGCCAGCAGCTTAGATGGGGGGACAGATACGCAGTATTTT. Protein sequence: CASSLDGGTDTQYF.

The rearrangement joins TRBV10-1 to TRBJ2-7; D perhaps matches TRBD1 (6 bases). The V and J ends lost 8 bases and 2 bases respectively, with 7 bases between them. Germline CDR1 WNHNN, CDR2 SYGVQD (reference sequence). The CDR3 spans 11 residues. The CDR3, as DNA: TGCGCCAGCGGGACAACCTACGAGCAGTACTTC. Translating gives CASGTTYEQYF.

The chain uses TRBV10-2 and TRBJ2-7; D remains unclear. The V end was cut by 6 bases, the J end by 5 bases, with 17 bases between. CDR3 length: 14 residues. Germline V gene lookup returns CDR1 WSHSY and CDR2 SAAADI. For the CDR3, the DNA is TGCGCCAGCAGGAACAGTCCTTTGTACGACGAGCAGTACTTC. Encoded protein: CASRNSPLYDEQYF.

This chain joins TRBV4-3 and TRBJ2-3; D might be TRBD2 (5 bases). Germline values: CDR1 LGHNA, CDR2 YSLEER. Between the trimmed V and J ends, which lost 1 base and 4 bases, there was a span of 12 bases. CDR3 size: 15 residues. CDR3 amino acids: CASSQGLGRADTQYF. For the CDR3, the DNA is TGCGCCAGCAGCCAAGGTCTAGGGCGGGCAGATACGCAGTATTTT.

The V call is TRBV5-4, the J call TRBJ2-3; D perhaps matches TRBD2 (5 bases). The CDR3 runs to 14 residues. Germline V lookup: CDR1 SGHNT, CDR2 YYREEE (reference sequence). Trimming cost V 4 bases and J 4 bases, with 13 bases left between them. CDR3 amino acids: CASSTGLQADTQYF. CDR3 sequence (DNA): TGTGCCAGCAGCACCGGACTGCAGGCAGATACGCAGTATTTT.

The genes are TRBV7-9 and TRBJ1-2; weak D call: TRBD1 (5 bases). The CDR3 has 15 residues. Germline V lookup: CDR1 SEHNR, CDR2 FQNEAQ (reference sequence). V dropped 5 bases and J dropped 1 base, with 14 bases sitting between them. Here the CDR3 DNA reads TGTGCCAGCAGCCAACGACAGCTTATTAACTATGGCTACACCTTC. Residues: CASSQRQLINYGYTF.

The rearrangement links TRBV13 to TRBJ1-1; D may be TRBD1 (5 bases). CDR1 and CDR2 (germline): PRHDT, FYEKMQ (reference sequence). V lost 5 bases, J lost 3 bases, and 25 bases lay in between. The CDR3 length is 18 residues. The CDR3 loop is CASSPVGGERVGYTEAFF. DNA of the CDR3: TGTGCCAGCAGCCCTGTCGGGGGGGAGAGGGTAGGGTACACTGAAGCTTTCTTT.

The CDR3 is CASSPLWGDRTYEQYF. As DNA, the CDR3 is TGCGCCAGCAGCCCTCTTTGGGGGGATCGAACCTACGAGCAGTACTTC. The chain is built from TRBV4-1 and TRBJ2-7; weak D call: TRBD2 (6 bases). V lost 4 bases and J 2 bases, leaving 18 bases between the germline ends. The CDR3 has 16 residues. The V gene's germline CDR1 is MGHRA and CDR2 YSYEKL.

The chain carries TRBV6-1 and TRBJ2-7; maybe TRBD2 (5 bases). The V end lost 7 bases, the J end lost 4 bases, and 20 bases lay between the germline ends. The CDR3 runs to 15 residues. Germline V CDR1 and CDR2: MNHNS, SASEGT. In nucleotides, the CDR3 is TGTGCCAGCATTAGAACCCCGGGAAGGTATTACGAGCAGTACTTC. Its protein product is CASIRTPGRYYEQYF.

The chain has TRBV18 and TRBJ1-5, with 8 bases aligning to TRBD1. Per the germline V gene, CDR1 is KGHSH and CDR2 is LQKENI. This CDR3 comprises 16 residues. The V and J ends lost 4 bases and 6 bases, in that order; junction bases with no gene match: 11. The CDR3 sequence is CASSQGVDRVSQPQHF. CDR3 DNA: TGTGCCAGCTCACAGGGAGTGGACAGGGTCAGTCAGCCCCAGCATTTT.

This rearrangement joins TRBV18 to TRBJ1-6, with D possibly matching TRBD1 (6 bases). Germline values: CDR1 KGHSH, CDR2 LQKENI. This CDR3 comprises 15 residues. Trimming removed 1 base from V and 8 bases from J, with 12 bases in between. The CDR3 protein is CASSPQQGGDSPLHF. For the CDR3, the DNA is TGTGCCAGCTCACCACAACAGGGAGGGGATTCACCCCTCCACTTT.

The rearrangement links TRBV11-2 to TRBJ2-3, with 11 bases that match TRBD2. V shed 5 bases, J shed 4 bases, and the junction held 8 bases outside the gene matches. Germline CDR1 is SGHAT and CDR2 is FQNNGV. This CDR3 has 16 residues. The CDR3 here is CASSRWASGGSDTQYF. The CDR3 DNA is TGTGCCAGCAGCCGTTGGGCTAGCGGGGGGTCAGATACGCAGTATTTT. Using reference TRBV11-2 and TRBJ2-3 for the parts outside the CDR3, the full variable domain is EAGVAQSPRYKIIEKRQSVAFWCNPISGHATLYWYQQILGQGPKLLIQFQNNGVVDDSQLPKDRFSAERLKGVDSTLKIQPAKLEDSAVYLCASSRWASGGSDTQYFGPGTRLTVL.

This chain connects TRBV5-8 to TRBJ2-5; D is undetermined. Germline V gene lookup returns CDR1 SGHTS and CDR2 YDEGEE. The CDR3 spans 12 residues. V lost 5 bases and J 4 bases, leaving 9 bases between the germline ends. The CDR3 nucleotides read TGTGCCAGCAGGGGCCTTTCAGAGACCCAGTACTTC. Its translation: CASRGLSETQYF. The full variable domain, its missing parts supplied by reference TRBV5-8 and TRBJ2-5, is EAGVTQSPTHLIKTRGQQATLRCSPISGHTSVYWYQQALGLGLQFLLWYDEGEERNRGNFPPRFSGRQFPNYSSELNVNALELEDSALYLCASRGLSETQYFGPGTRLLVL.

This clone was detected once. The V call is TRBV13, the J call TRBJ2-3, with TRBD2 identical over 8 bases. Germline CDR1 is PRHDT and CDR2 is FYEKMQ (reference sequence). The CDR3 has 15 residues. V lost 2 bases to trimming and J lost 2 bases; unmatched junction nucleotides: 3. The CDR3 sequence: CASSLRREATDTQYF. In DNA form, the CDR3 reads TGTGCCAGCAGCTTACGGCGGGAGGCCACAGATACGCAGTATTTT.

The J gene is TRBJ2-6, the V gene TRBV29-1; maybe TRBD1 (6 bases). The V gene's germline CDR1 is SQVTM and CDR2 ANQGSEA. This CDR3 has 16 residues. The V and J ends lost 6 bases and 1 base respectively, with 16 bases between them. The CDR3 sequence: CSVLINRVSGANVLTF. CDR3 nucleotide sequence: TGCAGCGTCCTTATAAACAGGGTATCTGGGGCCAACGTCCTGACTTTC.

The J gene is TRBJ2-5, the V gene TRBV5-1, with 8 bases aligning to TRBD1. This CDR3 is 15 amino acids long. J gave up 5 bases and V 4 bases, and 10 bases lay outside the gene matches. CDR1 is SGHRS, CDR2 YFSETQ, per germline. Here the CDR3 DNA reads TGCGCCAGCAGCGCGGACAGGGATCGGGGGGAGACCCAGTACTTC. Amino acids: CASSADRDRGETQYF.

J is TRBJ2-7 and V is TRBV5-1; 7 bases are shared with TRBD2. This CDR3 is built from 16 residues. J lost 2 bases, V lost 1 base, and 9 bases had no gene match. CDR1 is SGHRS and CDR2 is YFSETQ in the germline V gene. CDR3 sequence reads: CASSLFGTSVTYEQYF. CDR3 in DNA: TGCGCCAGCAGCTTGTTTGGTACTAGCGTTACCTACGAGCAGTACTTC.

The chain recombines TRBV30 with TRBJ1-1; D possibly corresponds to TRBD1 (6 bases). V was cut by 2 bases and J by 5 bases, with 15 bases left in between. The CDR3 loop spans 14 amino acids. The germline V gene has CDR1 GTSNPN and CDR2 SVGIG (reference sequence). This CDR3 is CAWSTQGEGTEAFF. The CDR3 coding sequence is TGTGCCTGGAGTACACAGGGCGAAGGAACTGAAGCTTTCTTT. The whole variable domain, filled in from reference TRBV30 and TRBJ1-1, reads SQTIHQWPATLVQPVGSPLSLECTVEGTSNPNLYWYRQAAGRGLQLLFYSVGIGQISSEVPQNLSASRPQDRQFILSSKKLLLSDSGFYLCAWSTQGEGTEAFFGQGTRLTVV.

The J gene is TRBJ1-1, the V gene TRBV30; D is perhaps TRBD1 (6 bases). Trimming removed 4 bases at V and 5 bases at J, with 11 bases between. Germline CDR1 GTSNPN, CDR2 SVGIG (reference sequence). The CDR3 has 12 residues. In DNA, the CDR3 is TGTGCCTGGACCCGTAGGGGGACTGAAGCTTTCTTT. Amino acid sequence: CAWTRRGTEAFF.

The genes are TRBV6-1 and TRBJ2-5; 9 bases are shared with TRBD1. Germline CDR1 MNHNS, CDR2 SASEGT. The CDR3 contains 16 residues. V was clipped by 3 bases and J by 4 bases; unmatched bases: 9. In DNA, the CDR3 is TGTGCCAGCAGTGAGCAGGGACAGGGAAGAGGAGAGACCCAGTACTTC. It translates to CASSEQGQGRGETQYF.

V and J are TRBV19 and TRBJ2-3, with D possibly matching TRBD1 (7 bases). The CDR3 consists of 12 residues. CDR1 and CDR2 from the germline V gene are LNHDA and SQIVND (reference sequence). V was trimmed by 9 bases and J by 8 bases, leaving 15 bases between them. DNA of the CDR3: TGTGCCAGCCAAGACAGGGAGGCTACGCAGTATTTT. As protein: CASQDREATQYF.

This chain joins TRBV18 and TRBJ2-5; 8 nucleotides align to TRBD1. The CDR3 has 12 amino acids. V was pared by 5 bases and J by 4 bases, with 0 bases of the junction left unmatched. Per the germline V gene, CDR1 is KGHSH and CDR2 is LQKENI. DNA for the CDR3: TGTGCCAGCTCAACAGGGGGAGAGACCCAGTACTTC. This gives the protein CASSTGGETQYF.

CDR3 nucleotide sequence: TGTGCCAGTAGTATCCCCAACAGGGGGCTAGGTACTGAAGCTTTCTTT. The encoded protein is CASSIPNRGLGTEAFF. The chain links TRBV19 to TRBJ1-1; 9 bases match TRBD1. The germline CDR1 and CDR2 sequences are LNHDA and SQIVND (reference sequence). With V trimmed by 3 bases and J by 5 bases, 10 bases remained unmatched. This CDR3 has 16 residues.

This clone came up a few times. The CDR3 here is CATRSRATNEKLFF. DNA for the CDR3: TGTGCCACCAGATCGAGAGCAACTAATGAAAAACTGTTTTTT. This chain joins TRBV15 and TRBJ1-4; no clear D. Germline lookup yields CDR1 LNHNV and CDR2 YYDKDF (reference sequence). CDR3 length: 14 residues. V lost 6 bases and J 0 bases, leaving 8 bases between the germline ends. Complete variable domain (other parts from reference TRBV15 and TRBJ1-4): DAMVIQNPRYQVTQFGKPVTLSCSQTLNHNVMYWYQQKSSQAPKLLFHYYDKDFNNEADTPDNFQSRRPNTSFCFLDIRSPGLGDTAMYLCATRSRATNEKLFFGSGTQLSVL.

This clone was seen only once. This chain uses TRBV6-4 with TRBJ2-1; D may be TRBD2 (5 bases). Trimming cost V 9 bases and J 2 bases, with 20 bases left between them. The CDR3 consists of 16 residues. The germline gives CDR1 MRHNA, CDR2 SNTAGT. The CDR3 bases are TGTGCCAGGCCCCTAGGTGAGGGAGTCACCTACAATGAGCAGTTCTTC. Translated, it gives CARPLGEGVTYNEQFF.

The rearrangement joins TRBV4-3 to TRBJ2-1, with D maybe TRBD2 (6 bases). This CDR3 is built from 15 residues. Germline assignment: CDR1 LGHNA and CDR2 YSLEER. Trimming took 0 bases from V and 5 from J, leaving 11 bases between them. As DNA, the CDR3 is TGCGCCAGCAGCCAAGATGTGATAGCGGACAATGAGCAGTTCTTC. Its protein is CASSQDVIADNEQFF.